Below, one TCR beta chain is given with its context. What it recognizes is unknown. The data were taken from a study of monozygotic twins with cystic fibrosis. Overall study context: Libraries were built from approximately 3 micrograms of fragmented DNA using around 16 PCR cycles.

Study-wide results and caveats: The repertoire was suggested to be naive-dominated, clonality median about 0.01. In 13 of 16 pairs, V gene usage was closest to the co-twin's. Nucleotide-identical clonotype sharing was significantly higher within monozygotic CF twin pairs than between unrelated CF individuals.

In germline, CDR1 is LNHNV, CDR2 YYDKDF (reference sequence). The CDR3 is 19 residues long. The junction had 6 bases not matched to a gene; V was cut back by 2 bases and J by 0 bases. The table came from immunoSEQ multiplex PCR; TCRdb's copy has only in-frame clones and leaves some out. This table has 9,500 to 12,000 clones, just over 99% appearing once. Sequencing was carried out using blood. The TCR was taken from a man aged 18 to 30 with cystic fibrosis. The V gene is TRBV15, the J gene TRBJ2-4, with 14 bases identical to TRBD2. The CDR3: CATSRSGLAGGLAKNIQYF. The CDR3 bases are TGTGCCACCAGCAGATCTGGACTAGCGGGAGGACTAGCCAAAAACATTCAGTACTTC.